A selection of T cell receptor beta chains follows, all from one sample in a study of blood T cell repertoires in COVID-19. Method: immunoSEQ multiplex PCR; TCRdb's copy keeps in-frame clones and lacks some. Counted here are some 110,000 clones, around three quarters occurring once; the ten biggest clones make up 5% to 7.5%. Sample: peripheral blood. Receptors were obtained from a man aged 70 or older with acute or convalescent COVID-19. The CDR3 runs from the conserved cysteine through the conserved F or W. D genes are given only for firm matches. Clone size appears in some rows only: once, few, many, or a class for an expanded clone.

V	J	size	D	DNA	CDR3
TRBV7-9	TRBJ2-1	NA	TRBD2	TGTGCCAGCAGCGGCGGGACTAGCTCCTACAATGAGCAGTTCTTC	CASSGGTSSYNEQFF
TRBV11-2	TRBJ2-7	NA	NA	TGTGCCAGCAGCCCCTACTCCCAGGGATCTTACGAGCAGTACTTC	CASSPYSQGSYEQYF
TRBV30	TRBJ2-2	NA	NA	TGTGCCTGGAGTGTTGGGCAGTTCACCGGGGAGCTGTTTTTT	CAWSVGQFTGELFF
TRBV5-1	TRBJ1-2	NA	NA	TGCGCCAGCAGCCCGAGGTCCGACTATGGCTACACCTTC	CASSPRSDYGYTF
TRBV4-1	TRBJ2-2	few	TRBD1	TGCGCCAGCAGCCAAGTCGGGACAGCGAACACCGGGGAGCTGTTTTTT	CASSQVGTANTGELFF
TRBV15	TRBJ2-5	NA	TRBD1	TGTGCCACCAGCATAGACAGGGCAGGGACCCAGTACTTC	CATSIDRAGTQYF
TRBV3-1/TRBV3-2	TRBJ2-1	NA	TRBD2	TGTGCCAGCAGCCAGCGGGAGGAGTACAATGAGCAGTTCTTC	CASSQREEYNEQFF
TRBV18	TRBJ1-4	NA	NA	TGTGCCAGCTCACCAAGCCATCCGTCAGAAAAACTGTTTTTT	CASSPSHPSEKLFF
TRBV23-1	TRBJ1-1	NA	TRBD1	TGCGCCAGCAGACCCCAGGGGGATAACACTGAAGCTTTCTTT	CASRPQGDNTEAFF
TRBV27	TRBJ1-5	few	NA	TGTGCCAGCAGTTTAGGAGGGACCAATCAGCCCCAGCATTTT	CASSLGGTNQPQHF
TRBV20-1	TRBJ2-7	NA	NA	TGCAGTGCTAGGACAACCTACGAGCAGTACTTC	CSARTTYEQYF
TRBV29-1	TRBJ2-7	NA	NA	TGCAGCGTTGAACAGGCGGGAAAACGCTCCTACGAGCAGTACTTC	CSVEQAGKRSYEQYF
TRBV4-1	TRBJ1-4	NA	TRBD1	TGCGCCAGCAGCTCCCAACAGGGGGCTACGGAAAAACTGTTTTTT	CASSSQQGATEKLFF
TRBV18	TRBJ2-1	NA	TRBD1	TGTGCCAGCTCACCACCCACAGGGGGCGGACGGCGGGGGTTCTTC	CASSPPTGGGRRGFF
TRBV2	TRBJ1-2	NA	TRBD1	TGTGCCAGCACCGGACAGGGGGCGGACTATGGCTACACCTTC	CASTGQGADYGYTF
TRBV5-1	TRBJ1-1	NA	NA	TGCGCCAGCAGTACCCTAGGGGGGGAGTTGTCCACTGAAGCTTTCTTT	CASSTLGGELSTEAFF